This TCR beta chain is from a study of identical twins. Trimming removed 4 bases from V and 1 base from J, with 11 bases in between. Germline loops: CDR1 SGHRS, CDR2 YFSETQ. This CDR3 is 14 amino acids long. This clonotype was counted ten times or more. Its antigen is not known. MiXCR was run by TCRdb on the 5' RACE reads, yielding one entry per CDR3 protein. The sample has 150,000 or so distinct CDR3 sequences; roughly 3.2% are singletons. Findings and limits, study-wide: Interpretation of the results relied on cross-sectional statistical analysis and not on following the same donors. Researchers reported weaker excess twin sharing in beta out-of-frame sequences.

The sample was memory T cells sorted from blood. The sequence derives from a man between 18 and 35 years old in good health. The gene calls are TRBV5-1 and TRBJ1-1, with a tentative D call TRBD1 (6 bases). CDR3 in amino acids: CASSTGQTNTEAFF. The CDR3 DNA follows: TGCGCCAGCAGCACAGGACAGACGAACACTGAAGCTTTCTTT.